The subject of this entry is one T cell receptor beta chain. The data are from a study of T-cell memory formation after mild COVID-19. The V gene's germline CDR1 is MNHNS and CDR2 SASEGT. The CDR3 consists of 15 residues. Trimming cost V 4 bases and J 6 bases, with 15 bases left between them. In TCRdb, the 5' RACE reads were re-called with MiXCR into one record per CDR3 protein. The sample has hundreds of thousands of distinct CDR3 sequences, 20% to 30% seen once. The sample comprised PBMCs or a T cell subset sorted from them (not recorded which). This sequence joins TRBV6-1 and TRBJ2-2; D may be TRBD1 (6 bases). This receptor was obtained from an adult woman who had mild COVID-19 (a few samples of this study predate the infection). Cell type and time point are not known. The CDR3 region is CASSVITGIAGELFF. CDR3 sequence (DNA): TGTGCCAGCAGTGTAATTACAGGGATCGCCGGGGAGCTGTTTTTT.